This T cell receptor beta chain was profiled in a study of identical twins. Findings of the study overall: Excess twin sharing in beta out-of-frame sequences was weaker.

Template switching, a step in the protocol, added a universal primer site, and cDNA carried unique molecular identifiers. TCRdb fed the 5' RACE reads into MiXCR, producing one record per CDR3 protein. The table includes more than 600,000 distinct CDR3 sequences, 18% detected once. Trimming pared 5 bases from V and 2 bases from J, leaving 9 bases between. Looked up from germline, CDR1 is MNHEY and CDR2 is SVGEGT. This CDR3 contains 13 residues. This clonotype was detected ten times or more. Its target is not known. These same data were also listed under a study on T cells expressing NK-cell markers. That work adds: For several experiments, T cell sorting was restricted to the alpha-beta TCR population by means of an anti-gamma-delta TCR antibody. For a handful of donors, these clonotypes were likewise the leading ones in the CD3+CD56-NKG2C+ fraction.

Sequencing used PBMCs. This chain connects TRBV6-2 or TRBV6-3 to TRBJ1-2; D is undetermined. This clonotype originated in a young woman in good health. This CDR3 is CASSPSRNYGYTF. In DNA, the CDR3 is TGTGCCAGCAGTCCCTCCCGGAACTATGGCTACACCTTC.